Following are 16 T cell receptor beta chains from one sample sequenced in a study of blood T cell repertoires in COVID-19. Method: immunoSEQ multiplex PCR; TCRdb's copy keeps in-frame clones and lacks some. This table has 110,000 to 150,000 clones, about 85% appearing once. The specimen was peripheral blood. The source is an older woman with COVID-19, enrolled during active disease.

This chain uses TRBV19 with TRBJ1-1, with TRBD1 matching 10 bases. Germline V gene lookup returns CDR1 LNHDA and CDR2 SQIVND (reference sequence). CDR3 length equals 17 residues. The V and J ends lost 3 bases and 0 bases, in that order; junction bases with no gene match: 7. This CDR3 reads CASSIRVGQGLNTEAFF. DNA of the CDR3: TGTGCCAGTAGTATTCGTGTGGGACAGGGGTTGAACACTGAAGCTTTCTTT.

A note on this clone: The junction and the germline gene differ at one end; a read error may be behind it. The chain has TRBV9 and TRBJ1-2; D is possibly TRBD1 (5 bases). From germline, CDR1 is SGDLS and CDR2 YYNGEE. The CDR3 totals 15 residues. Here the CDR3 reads CASSAASGGEGVLHF. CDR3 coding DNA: TGTGCCAGCAGCGCAGCCAGCGGGGGAGAGGGTGTCCTCCACTTC.

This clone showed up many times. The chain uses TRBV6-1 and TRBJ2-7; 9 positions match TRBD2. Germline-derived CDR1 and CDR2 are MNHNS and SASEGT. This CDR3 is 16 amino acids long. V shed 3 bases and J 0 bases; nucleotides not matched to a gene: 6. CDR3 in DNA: TGTGCCAGCAGTGAGGCTAGCGGGGACCTCTCCTACGAGCAGTACTTC. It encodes CASSEASGDLSYEQYF.

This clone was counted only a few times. The CDR3 loop reads CASSSATGELFF. The CDR3 nucleotides are TGTGCCAGCAGCAGCGCGACCGGGGAGCTGTTTTTT. The genes are TRBV3-1 (or the pseudogene TRBV3-2) and TRBJ2-2; D gene uncertain. V was shortened by 5 bases and J by 5 bases, with 6 bases between the two germline ends. This CDR3 has 12 residues. Per the germline V gene, CDR1 is LGHDT and CDR2 is YNNKEL (reference sequence).

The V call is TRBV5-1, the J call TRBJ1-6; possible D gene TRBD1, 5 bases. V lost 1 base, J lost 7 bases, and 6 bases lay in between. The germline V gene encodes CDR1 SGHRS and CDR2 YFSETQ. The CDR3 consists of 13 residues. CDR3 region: CASSLRGNSPLHF. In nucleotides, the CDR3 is TGCGCCAGCAGCTTGAGGGGAAATTCACCCCTCCACTTT. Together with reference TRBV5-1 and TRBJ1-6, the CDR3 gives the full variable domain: KAGVTQTPRYLIKTRGQQVTLSCSPISGHRSVSWYQQTPGQGLQFLFEYFSETQRNKGNFPGRFSGRQFSNSRSEMNVSTLELGDSALYLCASSLRGNSPLHFGNGTRLTVT.

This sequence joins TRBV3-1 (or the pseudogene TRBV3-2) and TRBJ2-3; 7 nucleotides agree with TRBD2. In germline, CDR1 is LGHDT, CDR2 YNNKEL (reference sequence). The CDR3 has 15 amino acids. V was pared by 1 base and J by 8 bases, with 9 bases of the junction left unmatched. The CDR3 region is CASSQAGTTYRTQYF. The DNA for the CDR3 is TGTGCCAGCAGCCAAGCCGGGACTACATATCGTACGCAGTATTTT.

The CDR3 loop is CASSQDRGARELFF. The CDR3, as DNA: TGTGCCAGCAGCCAAGATCGGGGAGCCCGGGAGCTGTTTTTT. The J gene is TRBJ2-2, the V gene TRBV14; D might be TRBD2 (5 bases). Germline loops: CDR1 SGHDN, CDR2 FVKESK. This CDR3 is built from 14 residues. Trimming cost V 0 bases and J 9 bases, with 11 bases left between them.

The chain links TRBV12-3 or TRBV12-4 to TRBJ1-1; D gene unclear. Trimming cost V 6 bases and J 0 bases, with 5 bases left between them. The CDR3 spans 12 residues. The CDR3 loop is CASREMNTEAFF. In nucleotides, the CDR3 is TGTGCCAGCAGGGAGATGAACACTGAAGCTTTCTTT.

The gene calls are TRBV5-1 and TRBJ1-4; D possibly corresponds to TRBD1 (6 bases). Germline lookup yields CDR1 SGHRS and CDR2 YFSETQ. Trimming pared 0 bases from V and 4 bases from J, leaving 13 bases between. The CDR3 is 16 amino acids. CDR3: CASSLGGGQRNEKLFF. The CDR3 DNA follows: TGCGCCAGCAGCTTGGGGGGTGGACAGCGTAATGAAAAACTGTTTTTT. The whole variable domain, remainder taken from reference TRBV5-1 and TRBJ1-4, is KAGVTQTPRYLIKTRGQQVTLSCSPISGHRSVSWYQQTPGQGLQFLFEYFSETQRNKGNFPGRFSGRQFSNSRSEMNVSTLELGDSALYLCASSLGGGQRNEKLFFGSGTQLSVL.

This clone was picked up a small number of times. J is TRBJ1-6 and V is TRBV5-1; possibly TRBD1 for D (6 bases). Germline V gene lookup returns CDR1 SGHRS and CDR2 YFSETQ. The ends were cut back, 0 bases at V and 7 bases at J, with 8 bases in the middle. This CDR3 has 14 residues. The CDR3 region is CASSLGQANSPLHF. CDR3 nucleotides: TGCGCCAGCAGCTTGGGACAGGCAAATTCACCCCTCCACTTT.

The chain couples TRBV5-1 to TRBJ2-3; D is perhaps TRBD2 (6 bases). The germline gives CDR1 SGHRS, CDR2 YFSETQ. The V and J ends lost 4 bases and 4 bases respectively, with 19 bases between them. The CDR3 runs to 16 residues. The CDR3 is CASSSGGMVGADTQYF. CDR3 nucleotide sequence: TGCGCCAGCAGCAGTGGCGGGATGGTAGGGGCAGATACGCAGTATTTT. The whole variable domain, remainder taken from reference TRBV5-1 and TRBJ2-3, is KAGVTQTPRYLIKTRGQQVTLSCSPISGHRSVSWYQQTPGQGLQFLFEYFSETQRNKGNFPGRFSGRQFSNSRSEMNVSTLELGDSALYLCASSSGGMVGADTQYFGPGTRLTVL.

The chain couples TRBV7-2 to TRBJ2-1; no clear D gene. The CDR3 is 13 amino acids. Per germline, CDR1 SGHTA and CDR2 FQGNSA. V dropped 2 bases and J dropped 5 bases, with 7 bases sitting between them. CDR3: CASSLRVNNEQFF. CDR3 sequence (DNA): TGTGCCAGCAGCTTACGAGTCAACAATGAGCAGTTCTTC. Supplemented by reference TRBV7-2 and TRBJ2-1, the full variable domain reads GAGVSQSPSNKVTEKGKDVELRCDPISGHTALYWYRQSLGQGLEFLIYFQGNSAPDKSGLPSDRFSAERTGGSVSTLTIQRTQQEDSAVYLCASSLRVNNEQFFGPGTRLTVL.

CDR3 in DNA: TGTGCCAGCAGCTTCGGAACTAGGAACACCGGGGAGCTGTTTTTT. It specifies CASSFGTRNTGELFF. This rearrangement joins TRBV5-4 to TRBJ2-2, with D possibly matching TRBD2 (5 bases). The CDR3 contains 15 residues. Germline CDR1 is SGHNT and CDR2 is YYREEE (reference sequence). V lost 2 bases and J 1 base, leaving 9 bases between the germline ends.

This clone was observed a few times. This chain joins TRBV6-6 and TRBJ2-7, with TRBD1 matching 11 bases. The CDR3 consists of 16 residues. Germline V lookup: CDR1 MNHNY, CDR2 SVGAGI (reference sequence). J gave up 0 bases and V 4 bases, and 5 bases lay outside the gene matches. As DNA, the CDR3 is TGTGCCAGCAGTTCCTGGGGACAGGGGGTCTCCTACGAGCAGTACTTC. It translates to CASSSWGQGVSYEQYF.

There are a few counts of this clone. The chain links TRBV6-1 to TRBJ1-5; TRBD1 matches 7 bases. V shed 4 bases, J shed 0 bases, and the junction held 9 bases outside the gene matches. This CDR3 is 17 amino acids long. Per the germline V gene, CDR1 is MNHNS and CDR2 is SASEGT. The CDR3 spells CASSVIWGTDSNQPQHF. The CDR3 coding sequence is TGTGCCAGCAGTGTAATCTGGGGGACAGATAGCAATCAGCCCCAGCATTTT.

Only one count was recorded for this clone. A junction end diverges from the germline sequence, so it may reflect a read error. CDR3 bases: TGTGCCAGCCTAGGGCGGGAGACAGAGCTCTTT. The encoded protein is CASLGRETELF. The chain carries TRBV6-5 and TRBJ1-4; possibly TRBD1 for D (5 bases). In germline, CDR1 is MNHEY, CDR2 SVGAGI. The CDR3 spans 11 residues.